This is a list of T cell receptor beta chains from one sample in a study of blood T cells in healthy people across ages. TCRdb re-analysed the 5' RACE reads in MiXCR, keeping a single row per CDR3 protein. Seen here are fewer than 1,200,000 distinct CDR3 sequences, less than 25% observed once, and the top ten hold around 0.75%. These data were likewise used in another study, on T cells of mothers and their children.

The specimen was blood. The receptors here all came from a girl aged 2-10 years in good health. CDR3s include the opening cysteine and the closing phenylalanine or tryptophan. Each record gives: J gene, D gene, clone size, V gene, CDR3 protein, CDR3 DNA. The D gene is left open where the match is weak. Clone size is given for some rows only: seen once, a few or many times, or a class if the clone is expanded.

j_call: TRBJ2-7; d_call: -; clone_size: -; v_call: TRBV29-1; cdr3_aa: CSVDSPRYPDEQYF; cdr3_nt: TGCAGCGTTGATAGTCCACGGTATCCGGACGAGCAGTACTTC
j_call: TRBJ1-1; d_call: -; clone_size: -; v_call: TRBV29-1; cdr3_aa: CSVERSNTEAFF; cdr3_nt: TGCAGCGTTGAACGGTCGAACACTGAAGCTTTCTTT
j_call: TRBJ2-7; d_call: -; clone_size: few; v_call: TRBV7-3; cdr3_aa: CASGPSPYEQYF; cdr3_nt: TGTGCCAGTGGTCCGAGTCCTTACGAGCAGTACTTC
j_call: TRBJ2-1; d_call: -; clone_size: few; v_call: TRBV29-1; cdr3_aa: CSVDDGALYNEQFF; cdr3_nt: TGCAGCGTTGATGACGGGGCACTTTACAATGAGCAGTTCTTC
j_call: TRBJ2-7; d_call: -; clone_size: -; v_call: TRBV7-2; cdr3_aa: CASSRPGHSYEQYF; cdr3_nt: TGTGCCAGCAGCCGGCCCGGCCACTCCTACGAGCAGTACTTC
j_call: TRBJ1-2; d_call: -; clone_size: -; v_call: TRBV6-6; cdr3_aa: CASSYEQEAPGGYTF; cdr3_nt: TGTGCCAGCAGTTACGAGCAGGAGGCCCCCGGTGGCTACACCTTC
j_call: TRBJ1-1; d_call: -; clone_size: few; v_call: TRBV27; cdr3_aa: CASRRYGWAEAFF; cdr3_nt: TGTGCCAGCAGGCGATATGGCTGGGCTGAAGCTTTCTTT
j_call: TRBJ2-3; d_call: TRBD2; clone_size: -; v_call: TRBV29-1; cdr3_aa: CSARLAGGPTHDTQYF; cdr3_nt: TGCAGCGCCCGTCTAGCGGGAGGGCCGACACACGATACGCAGTATTTT
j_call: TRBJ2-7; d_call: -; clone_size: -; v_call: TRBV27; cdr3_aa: CASSLFSTDEQYF; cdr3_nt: TGTGCCAGCAGTTTATTCTCTACGGACGAGCAGTACTTC
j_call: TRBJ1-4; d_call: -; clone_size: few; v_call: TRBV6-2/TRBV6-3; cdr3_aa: CASREGGATNEKLFF; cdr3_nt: TGTGCCAGCAGGGAAGGGGGAGCAACTAATGAAAAACTGTTTTTT
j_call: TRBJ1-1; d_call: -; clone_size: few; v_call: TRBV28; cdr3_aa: CASSPIRASTAFF; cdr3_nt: TGTGCCAGCAGCCCTATCAGGGCATCCACAGCTTTCTTT
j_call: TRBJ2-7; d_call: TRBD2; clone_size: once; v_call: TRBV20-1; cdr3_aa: CSARSGRASNEQYF; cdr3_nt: TGCAGTGCTCGTAGCGGGAGGGCTTCTAACGAGCAGTACTTC
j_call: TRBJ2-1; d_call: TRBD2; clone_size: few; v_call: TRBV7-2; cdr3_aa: CASSLSGIGNEQFF; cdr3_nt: TGTGCCAGCAGCTTGAGCGGGATTGGGAATGAGCAGTTCTTC
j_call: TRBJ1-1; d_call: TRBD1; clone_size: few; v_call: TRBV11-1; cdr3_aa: CASSWDRSELNTEAFF; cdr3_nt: TGTGCCAGCAGCTGGGACAGGTCCGAATTGAACACTGAAGCTTTCTTT
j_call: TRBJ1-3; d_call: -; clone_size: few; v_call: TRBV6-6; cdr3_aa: CASSSGGEGNTIYF; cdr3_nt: TGTGCATCCTCCTCGGGAGGGGAAGGAAACACCATATATTTT
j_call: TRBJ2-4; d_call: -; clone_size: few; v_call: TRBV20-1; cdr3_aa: CSASWGQNIQYF; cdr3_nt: TGCAGTGCTAGTTGGGGACAAAACATTCAGTACTTC
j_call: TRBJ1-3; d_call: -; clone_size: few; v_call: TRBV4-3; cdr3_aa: CASSQDGTPGNTIYF; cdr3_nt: TGCGCCAGCAGCCAAGACGGGACACCCGGAAACACCATATATTTT
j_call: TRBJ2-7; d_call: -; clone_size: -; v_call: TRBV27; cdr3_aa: CASSSSVGGTYEQYF; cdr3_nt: TGTGCCAGCAGTTCGTCTGTGGGAGGAACCTACGAGCAGTACTTC
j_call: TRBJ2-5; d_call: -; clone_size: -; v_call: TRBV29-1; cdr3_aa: CSVDSTGRETQYF; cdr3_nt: TGCAGCGTTGATAGTACAGGTCGAGAGACCCAGTACTTC
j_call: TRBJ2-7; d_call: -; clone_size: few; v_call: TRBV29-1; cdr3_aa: CSVKGLDEQYF; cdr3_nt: TGCAGCGTTAAGGGGTTGGACGAGCAGTACTTC
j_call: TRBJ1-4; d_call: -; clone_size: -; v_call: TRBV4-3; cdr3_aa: CASSQDADGYNEKLFF; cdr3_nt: TGCGCCAGCAGCCAAGACGCGGACGGTTATAATGAAAAACTGTTTTTT
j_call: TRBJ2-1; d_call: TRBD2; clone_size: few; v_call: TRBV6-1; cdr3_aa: CASSEATSGHNEQFF; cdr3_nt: TGTGCCAGCAGTGAAGCGACTAGCGGCCACAATGAGCAGTTCTTC
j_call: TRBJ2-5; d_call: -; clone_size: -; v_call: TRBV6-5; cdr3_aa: CASRYIRGVGETQYF; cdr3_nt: TGTGCCAGCAGATACATAAGGGGTGTGGGAGAGACCCAGTACTTC
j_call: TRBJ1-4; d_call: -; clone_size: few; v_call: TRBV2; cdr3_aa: CASSADSATNEKLFF; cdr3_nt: TGTGCCAGCAGCGCCGACAGCGCAACTAATGAAAAACTGTTTTTT